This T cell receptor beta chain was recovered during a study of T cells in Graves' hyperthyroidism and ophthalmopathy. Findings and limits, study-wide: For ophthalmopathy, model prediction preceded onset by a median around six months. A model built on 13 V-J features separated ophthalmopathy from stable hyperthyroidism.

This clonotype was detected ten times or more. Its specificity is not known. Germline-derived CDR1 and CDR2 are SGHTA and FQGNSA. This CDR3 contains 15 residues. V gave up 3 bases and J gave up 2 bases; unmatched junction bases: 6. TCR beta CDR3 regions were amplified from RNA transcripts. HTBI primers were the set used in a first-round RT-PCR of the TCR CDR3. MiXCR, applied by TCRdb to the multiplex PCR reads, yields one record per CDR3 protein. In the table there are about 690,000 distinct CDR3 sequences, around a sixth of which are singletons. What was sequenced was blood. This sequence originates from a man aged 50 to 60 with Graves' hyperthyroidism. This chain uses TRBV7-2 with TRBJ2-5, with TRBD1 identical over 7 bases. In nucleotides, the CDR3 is TGTGCCAGCAGCTTCGGGACAGCTAATCAAGAGACCCAGTACTTC. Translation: CASSFGTANQETQYF.